The 8 T cell receptor beta chains presented below share a single source sample, sequenced in a study of blood T cell repertoires in COVID-19. TCRdb's table, derived via immunoSEQ multiplex PCR, lists solely in-frame clones and lacks some. The sample consists of 150,000 or so clones, around 80% of them appearing once. The sequencing input was peripheral blood. The receptor source for this set is a man in his sixties with active or convalescent COVID-19.

The chain employs TRBV10-3 and TRBJ1-3, with D possibly TRBD1 on 5 matching bases. Per the germline V gene, CDR1 is ENHRY and CDR2 is SYGVKD. The CDR3 length is 13 residues. V lost 6 bases and J 0 bases, leaving 6 bases between the germline ends. This chain's CDR3 is CAIRTVSGNTIYF. CDR3 DNA: TGTGCCATCAGGACAGTCTCTGGAAACACCATATATTTT.

The chain combines TRBV6-6 with TRBJ1-2; D might be TRBD1 (6 bases). CDR1 MNHNY and CDR2 SVGAGI come from the germline V gene (reference sequence). V lost 5 bases and J lost 8, with 18 bases in between. The CDR3 is 14 residues long. CDR3 sequence (DNA): TGTGCCAGCAGTCGACATGCAGGGGAGAGAGGCTACACCTTC. Translation: CASSRHAGERGYTF.

V gene TRBV18 combines with J gene TRBJ1-5, with D possibly TRBD1 on 6 matching bases. In germline, CDR1 is KGHSH, CDR2 LQKENI. The CDR3 loop spans 15 amino acids. Trimming cost V 5 bases and J 0 bases, with 11 bases left between them. CDR3 DNA sequence: TGTGCCAGCTCAGAACAGGGTAATAGCAATCAGCCCCAGCATTTT. Translation: CASSEQGNSNQPQHF.

The chain carries TRBV7-2 and TRBJ1-6; tentatively, D is TRBD1 (6 bases). V lost 0 bases and J 3 bases, leaving 12 bases between the germline ends. The CDR3 length is 17 residues. Germline lookup yields CDR1 SGHTA and CDR2 FQGNSA. Here the CDR3 DNA reads TGTGCCAGCAGCTTAGCGCTGGGCAGGGGCTATAATTCACCCCTCCACTTT. Amino acids: CASSLALGRGYNSPLHF.

The chain combines TRBV28 with TRBJ1-5, with a possible D match to TRBD1 (6 bases). The V end was cut by 5 bases, the J end by 6 bases, with 17 bases between. The germline gives CDR1 MDHEN, CDR2 SYDVKM. CDR3 length: 15 residues. CDR3 DNA sequence: TGTGCCAGCAGTCCACTTGGGGGCCGGGGTCAGCCCCAGCATTTT. Protein: CASSPLGGRGQPQHF.

The genes are TRBV28 and TRBJ2-5, with TRBD2 matching 10 bases. The CDR3 totals 15 residues. In germline, CDR1 is MDHEN, CDR2 SYDVKM. Losses at the gene ends were 7 bases for V and 4 bases for J; bases not matched to a gene: 9. This CDR3 is CASNIVSGRTETQYF. The CDR3 nucleotides read TGTGCCAGCAACATCGTTAGCGGGAGGACAGAGACCCAGTACTTC. Full variable domain (missing parts from reference TRBV28 and TRBJ2-5): DVKVTQSSRYLVKRTGEKVFLECVQDMDHENMFWYRQDPGLGLRLIYFSYDVKMKEKGDIPEGYSVSREKKERFSLILESASTNQTSMYLCASNIVSGRTETQYFGPGTRLLVL.

The chain carries TRBV11-1 and TRBJ2-1; 7 bases are a match to TRBD2. The CDR3 sequence is 15 residues long. After removal of 5 bases from V and 7 bases from J, the junction contained 11 bases not matched to a gene. The V gene's germline CDR1 is SGHAT and CDR2 FQDESV (reference sequence). CDR3 sequence reads: CASSPQGGRGNEQFF. As DNA, the CDR3 is TGTGCCAGCAGCCCTCAGGGCGGGAGAGGGAATGAGCAGTTCTTC.

The chain has TRBV30 and TRBJ1-5, with D hard to call. CDR3 length: 13 amino acids. Germline-derived CDR1 and CDR2 are GTSNPN and SVGIG (reference sequence). The ends were cut back, 2 bases at V and 2 bases at J, with 7 bases in the middle. CDR3 in DNA: TGTGCCTGGAGTCCCGGTGGCAATCAGCCCCAGCATTTT. Translated, it gives CAWSPGGNQPQHF.